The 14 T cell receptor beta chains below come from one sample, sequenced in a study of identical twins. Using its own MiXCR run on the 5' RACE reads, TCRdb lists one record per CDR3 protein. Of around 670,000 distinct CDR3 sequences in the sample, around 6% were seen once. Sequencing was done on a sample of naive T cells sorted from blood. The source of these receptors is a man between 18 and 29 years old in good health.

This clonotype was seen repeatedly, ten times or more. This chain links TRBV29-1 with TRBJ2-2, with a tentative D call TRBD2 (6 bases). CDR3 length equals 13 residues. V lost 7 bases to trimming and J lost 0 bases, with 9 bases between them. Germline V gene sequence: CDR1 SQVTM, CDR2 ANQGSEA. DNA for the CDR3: TGCAGCGCTGGAGGGGCGAACACCGGGGAGCTGTTTTTT. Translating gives CSAGGANTGELFF.

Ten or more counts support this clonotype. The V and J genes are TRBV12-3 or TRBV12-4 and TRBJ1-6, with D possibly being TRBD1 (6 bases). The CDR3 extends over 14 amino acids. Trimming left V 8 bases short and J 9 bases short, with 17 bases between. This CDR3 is CASGSRGASSPLHF. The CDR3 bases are TGTGCCAGCGGATCCCGGGGGGCCTCTTCACCCCTCCACTTT.

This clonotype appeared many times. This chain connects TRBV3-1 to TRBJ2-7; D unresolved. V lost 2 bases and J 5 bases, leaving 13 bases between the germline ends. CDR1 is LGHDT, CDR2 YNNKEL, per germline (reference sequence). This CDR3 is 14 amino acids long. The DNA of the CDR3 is TGTGCCAGCAGCCAAAGGGCTAACGGCCACGAGCAGTACGTC. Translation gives CASSQRANGHEQYV.

The CDR3 loop is CASSLAIAGGEADTQYF. The CDR3 DNA reads TGTGCCAGCAGCTTAGCCATAGCGGGAGGAGAGGCAGATACGCAGTATTTT. This chain connects TRBV7-8 to TRBJ2-3; 10 nucleotides line up with TRBD2. V lost 0 bases, J lost 4 bases, and 7 bases stayed unmatched. CDR1 SGHVS and CDR2 FQNEAQ come from the germline V gene. The CDR3 is 17 amino acids.

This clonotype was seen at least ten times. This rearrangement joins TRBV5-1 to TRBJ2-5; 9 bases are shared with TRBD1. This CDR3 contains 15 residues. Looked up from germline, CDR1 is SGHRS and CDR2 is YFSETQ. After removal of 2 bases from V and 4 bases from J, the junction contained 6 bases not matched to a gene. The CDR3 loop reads CASSFTGDRVETQYF. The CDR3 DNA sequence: TGCGCCAGCAGCTTTACGGGGGACAGGGTAGAGACCCAGTACTTC.

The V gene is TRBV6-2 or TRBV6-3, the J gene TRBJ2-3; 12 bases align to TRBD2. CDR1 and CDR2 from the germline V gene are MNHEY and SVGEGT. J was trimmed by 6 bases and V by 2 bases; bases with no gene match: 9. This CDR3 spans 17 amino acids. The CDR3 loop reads CASSYPLAGGPWDTQYF. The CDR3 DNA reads TGTGCCAGCAGTTACCCTCTAGCGGGAGGGCCGTGGGATACGCAGTATTTT.

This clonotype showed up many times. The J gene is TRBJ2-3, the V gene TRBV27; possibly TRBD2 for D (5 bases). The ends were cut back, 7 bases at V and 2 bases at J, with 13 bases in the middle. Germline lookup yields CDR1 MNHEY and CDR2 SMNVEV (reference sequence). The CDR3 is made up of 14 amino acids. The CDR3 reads CASTGLLDTDTQYF. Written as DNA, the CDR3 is TGTGCCAGCACAGGCCTACTAGACACAGATACGCAGTATTTT.

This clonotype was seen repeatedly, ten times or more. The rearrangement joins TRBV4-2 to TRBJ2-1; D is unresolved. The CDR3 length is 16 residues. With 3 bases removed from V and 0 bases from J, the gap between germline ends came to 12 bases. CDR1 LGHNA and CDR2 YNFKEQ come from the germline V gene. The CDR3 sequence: CASSHFSRSSYNEQFF. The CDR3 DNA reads TGTGCCAGCAGCCACTTCTCGCGGAGCTCCTACAATGAGCAGTTCTTC.

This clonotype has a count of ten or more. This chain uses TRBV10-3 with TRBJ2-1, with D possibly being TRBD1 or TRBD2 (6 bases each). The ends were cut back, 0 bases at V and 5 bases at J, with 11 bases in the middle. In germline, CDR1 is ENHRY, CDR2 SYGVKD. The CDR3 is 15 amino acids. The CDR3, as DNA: TGTGCCATCAGTGAGTCACAGGGAGGAGACAATGAGCAGTTCTTC. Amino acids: CAISESQGGDNEQFF.

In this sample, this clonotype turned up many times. CDR3 coding DNA: TGCGCCAGCAGCTTGGCCCCTAGTAAAAAGCAAGAGACCCAGTACTTC. Its translation: CASSLAPSKKQETQYF. The chain recombines TRBV5-1 with TRBJ2-5; D remains ambiguous. Germline loops: CDR1 SGHRS, CDR2 YFSETQ. The V end was cut by 0 bases, the J end by 2 bases, with 14 bases between. CDR3 size: 16 residues.

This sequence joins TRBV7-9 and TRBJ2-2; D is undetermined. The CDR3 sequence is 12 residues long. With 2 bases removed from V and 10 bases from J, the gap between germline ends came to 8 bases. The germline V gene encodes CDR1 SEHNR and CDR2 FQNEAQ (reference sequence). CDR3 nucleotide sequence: TGTGCCAGCAGCTTACTGACGGAGGAGCTGTTTTTT. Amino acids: CASSLLTEELFF.

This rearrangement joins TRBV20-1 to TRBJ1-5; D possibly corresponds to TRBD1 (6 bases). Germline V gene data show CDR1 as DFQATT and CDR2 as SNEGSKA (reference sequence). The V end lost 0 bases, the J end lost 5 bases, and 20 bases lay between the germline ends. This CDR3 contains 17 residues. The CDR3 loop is CSAREMAGAASYQPQHF. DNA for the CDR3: TGCAGTGCTAGAGAAATGGCAGGGGCAGCCAGTTATCAGCCCCAGCATTTT.

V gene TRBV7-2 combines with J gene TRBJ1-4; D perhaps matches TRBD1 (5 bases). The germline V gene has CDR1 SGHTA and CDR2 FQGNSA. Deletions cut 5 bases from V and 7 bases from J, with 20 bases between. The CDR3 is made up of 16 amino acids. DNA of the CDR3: TGTGCCAGCAGCATAGGGGCCGGGAGGATACGTGAAAAACTGTTTTTT. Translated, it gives CASSIGAGRIREKLFF.

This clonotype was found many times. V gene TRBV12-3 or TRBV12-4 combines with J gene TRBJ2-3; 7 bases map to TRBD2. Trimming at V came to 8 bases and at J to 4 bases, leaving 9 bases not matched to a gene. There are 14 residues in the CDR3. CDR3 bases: TGTGCCAGCGGTGGGGGGGTCGTGGCAGATACGCAGTATTTT. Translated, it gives CASGGGVVADTQYF.